The 11 T cell receptor beta chains given below trace back to one sample, sequenced in a study of low-dose radiotherapy and immunotherapy resistance in tumors. Priming of first-strand cDNA relied on TRAV- and TRBV-specific primers (covering alpha and beta chains). Both a constant-region primer and a V-primer adapter served to amplify TCRs across roughly 20 PCR cycles. TCRdb itself ran the reads through MiXCR, one entry per CDR3 protein. Of some 40,000 distinct CDR3 sequences listed, less than 25% were seen once; the top ten hold about 9.2%. Time point here: after trial treatment. Treatment defined: LDRT plus nivolumab, ipilimumab, low-dose cyclophosphamide and aspirin (RACIN trial). Sequenced here: PBMCs, sampled after low-dose radiotherapy plus immunotherapy. Every receptor here comes from a female donor with ovarian cancer.

Concerning this clonotype itself: This may stem from a read error, because a much larger clone lies one nucleotide away. The chain has TRBV2 and TRBJ2-7; 10 nucleotides agree with TRBD2. CDR1 is SNHLY, CDR2 FYNNEI, per germline. The CDR3 sequence is 15 residues long. The CDR3 region has the DNA TGTGCCAGCAGTGAAGCGCTAGCGGGAGCCTACGAGCTGTACTTC. It translates to CASSEALAGAYELYF.

This clonotype has ten or more counts. The CDR3 end shows no conserved phenylalanine or tryptophan, and so a read error is likely. No DNA is shown, since the ends of the CDR3 on it are uncertain; the CDR3 is the one TCRdb lists. The chain couples TRBV6-5 to TRBJ2-1; the D call TRBD2 from the table was never checked on the DNA. 12 amino acids form the CDR3, both terminal residues included. Germline V gives CDR1 MNHEY, CDR2 SVGAGI. CDR3 amino acids: CASSSWTSGGAD.

J is TRBJ2-5 and V is TRBV15; 8 bases map to TRBD2. Germline values: CDR1 LNHNV, CDR2 YYDKDF (reference sequence). With V trimmed by 5 bases and J by 3 bases, 8 bases remained unmatched. The CDR3 sequence is 15 residues long. The CDR3 region is CATSGPSGSKETQYF. The CDR3 DNA sequence: TGTGCCACCAGCGGGCCGAGCGGGAGTAAAGAGACCCAGTACTTC. Full variable domain (missing parts from reference TRBV15 and TRBJ2-5): DAMVIQNPRYQVTQFGKPVTLSCSQTLNHNVMYWYQQKSSQAPKLLFHYYDKDFNNEADTPDNFQSRRPNTSFCFLDIRSPGLGDTAMYLCATSGPSGSKETQYFGPGTRLLVL.

A word on this clonotype: With a far larger clone one base away, a read error is the likely cause. This chain uses TRBV6-5 with TRBJ1-6; D possibly corresponds to TRBD1 (5 bases). Trimming cost V 5 bases and J 9 bases, with 17 bases left between them. CDR1 is MNHEY and CDR2 is SVGAGI in the germline V gene. CDR3 length: 15 amino acids. In DNA, the CDR3 is TGTGCCAGCAGTGGGGGGACGGCAGAGGGTTCACCCCTCCACTTT. Amino acids: CASSGGTAEGSPLHF.

This clonotype was counted ten times or more. The CDR3 region has the DNA TGTGCCAGCAGTTACCGTCCTAGTCCTTCTTGGGAGACCCAGTACTTC. Its translation: CASSYRPSPSWETQYF. The chain links TRBV6-2 or TRBV6-3 to TRBJ2-5; D gene unclear. The germline CDR1 and CDR2 sequences are MNHEY and SVGEGT. V gave up 2 bases and J gave up 5 bases, with 18 bases separating them. The CDR3 has 16 residues.

This clonotype was recorded many times. Written as DNA, the CDR3 is TGTGCCAGCAGCTTAGCCCACCGAAGACTAGTAGGTCAGAACACCGGGGAGCTGTTTTTT. As protein: CASSLAHRRLVGQNTGELFF. The V and J genes are TRBV13 and TRBJ2-2; D is perhaps TRBD2 (6 bases). The CDR3 is made up of 20 amino acids. The V and J ends lost 1 base and 1 base respectively, with 22 bases between them. Looked up from germline, CDR1 is PRHDT and CDR2 is FYEKMQ (reference sequence). The variable domain in full, with the rest retrieved from reference TRBV13 and TRBJ2-2, is AAGVIQSPRHLIKEKRETATLKCYPIPRHDTVYWYQQGPGQDPQFLISFYEKMQSDKGSIPDRFSAQQFSDYHSELNMSSLELGDSALYFCASSLAHRRLVGQNTGELFFGEGSRLTVL.

Worth noting for this clonotype: A far larger clone lies a single base away; this is likely a read error. The chain uses TRBV5-1 and TRBJ2-1; maybe TRBD1 (6 bases). This CDR3 is 13 amino acids long. Germline V CDR1 and CDR2: SGHRS, YFSETQ. The germline V and J ends were trimmed by 4 bases and 9 bases, with 14 bases remaining between them. CDR3 coding DNA: TGCGCCAGCAGCCCTGACAGGTCAGGTGAGCAGTTCTTC. It codes for CASSPDRSGEQFF.

This clonotype was recorded at least ten times. The chain recombines TRBV20-1 with TRBJ2-7, with D perhaps TRBD1 (6 bases). The CDR3 covers 15 residues. The V gene's germline CDR1 is DFQATT and CDR2 SNEGSKA (reference sequence). V was cut by 0 bases and J by 2 bases, with 14 bases left in between. In nucleotides, the CDR3 is TGCAGTGCTAGAGAGCGCCGGGACAACACCTACGAGCAGTACTTC. It is translated as CSARERRDNTYEQYF.

The chain uses TRBV7-6 and TRBJ2-5, with TRBD2 identical over 8 bases. Germline CDR1 reads SGHVS; CDR2 reads FNYEAQ. The CDR3 is made up of 14 amino acids. The ends lost 6 bases at V and 5 bases at J; junction bases unmatched: 8. The CDR3 reads CASRGLAGGETQYF. CDR3 coding DNA: TGTGCCAGCAGGGGATTGGCGGGAGGCGAGACCCAGTACTTC.

The chain carries TRBV3-1 and TRBJ1-1, with 7 positions matching TRBD1. The V and J ends lost 0 bases and 8 bases, in that order; junction bases with no gene match: 9. The CDR3 contains 15 residues. Germline-derived CDR1 and CDR2 are LGHDT and YNNKEL (reference sequence). CDR3 sequence (DNA): TGTGCCAGCAGCCAAGATTTCTCAGGGGGAGCCGAAGCTTTCTTT. Amino acids: CASSQDFSGGAEAFF.

This clonotype was seen ten or more times. The gene calls are TRBV12-3 or TRBV12-4 and TRBJ2-7, with TRBD2 as a possible D gene (5 bases). This CDR3 has 12 residues. V lost 1 base to trimming and J lost 12 bases, with 13 bases between them. The CDR3 spells CASSLGESIPYF. The CDR3 DNA follows: TGTGCCAGCAGTTTAGGGGAGAGTATTCCGTACTTC.